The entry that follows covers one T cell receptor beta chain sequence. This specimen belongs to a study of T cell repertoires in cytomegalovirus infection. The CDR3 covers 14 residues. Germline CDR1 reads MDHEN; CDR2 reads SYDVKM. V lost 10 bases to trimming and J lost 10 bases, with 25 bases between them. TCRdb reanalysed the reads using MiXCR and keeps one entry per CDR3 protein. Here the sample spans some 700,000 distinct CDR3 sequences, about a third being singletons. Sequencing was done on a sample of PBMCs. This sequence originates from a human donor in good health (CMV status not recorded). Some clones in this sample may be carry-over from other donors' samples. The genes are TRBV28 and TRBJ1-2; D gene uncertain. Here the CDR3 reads CATLVPRPAGYYTF. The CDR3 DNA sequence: TGTGCCACCCTAGTTCCGAGACCGGCGGGGTACTACACCTTC.